The 28 T cell receptor beta chains reported below all come from one sample, sequenced in a study of cytomegalovirus exposure and HLA in healthy donors. A multiplex PCR was run with 60 Vbeta primers and 13 Jbeta primers. Using immunoSEQ multiplex PCR, the repertoire was profiled, and TCRdb retains in-frame clones only, with some absent. The repertoire holds fewer than 70,000 clones, with 74% as singletons. Specimen: PBMCs. All receptors come from a woman aged 55-75 years in good health and CMV-seropositive.

The V gene is TRBV27, the J gene TRBJ1-5; D is unresolved. Germline CDR1 reads MNHEY; CDR2 reads SMNVEV (reference sequence). The CDR3 has 15 amino acids. The V end was cut by 0 bases, the J end by 6 bases, with 12 bases between. The CDR3: CASSLSAAESQPQHF. In DNA, the CDR3 is TGTGCCAGCAGTTTATCAGCGGCAGAGTCTCAGCCCCAGCATTTT.

The chain employs TRBV2 and TRBJ2-3, with TRBD2 identical over 7 bases. Germline V CDR1 and CDR2: SNHLY, FYNNEI. The CDR3 length is 15 residues. The trim removed 1 base at V and 1 base at J, leaving 2 bases unmatched. CDR3: CASSEGAGGTDTQYF. The CDR3 region has the DNA TGTGCCAGCAGTGAAGGGGCGGGAGGCACAGATACGCAGTATTTT.

This chain links TRBV6-5 with TRBJ2-1; TRBD2 agrees at 15 bases. Looked up from germline, CDR1 is MNHEY and CDR2 is SVGAGI. V was pared by 5 bases and J by 10 bases, with 6 bases of the junction left unmatched. This CDR3 spans 15 amino acids. As DNA, the CDR3 is TGTGCCAGCAGTCCGGGACTAGCGGGGGGCAAGGAGCAGTTCTTC. This encodes CASSPGLAGGKEQFF.

The V call is TRBV14, the J call TRBJ2-2, with a possible D match to TRBD1 (6 bases). V lost 4 bases and J lost 5, with 17 bases in between. Germline V gene lookup returns CDR1 SGHDN and CDR2 FVKESK. The CDR3 has 16 amino acids. CDR3 protein: CASSPYRYRETGELFF. The CDR3 coding sequence is TGTGCCAGCAGCCCGTACCGCTACAGGGAAACCGGGGAGCTGTTTTTT.

This clone was found once. The chain has TRBV5-1 and TRBJ2-3; maybe TRBD2 (7 bases). V shed 4 bases and J shed 1 base, with 13 bases lying between them. This CDR3 is 15 amino acids long. Germline CDR1 SGHRS, CDR2 YFSETQ. The CDR3 nucleotides read TGCGCCAGCAGCCCAGAAGGGGGGGGCACAGATACGCAGTATTTT. The encoded protein is CASSPEGGGTDTQYF.

The chain couples TRBV9 to TRBJ1-4; tentative D call: TRBD1 (6 bases). Trimming removed 0 bases at V and 5 bases at J, with 11 bases between. Per the germline V gene, CDR1 is SGDLS and CDR2 is YYNGEE. The CDR3 is 15 residues long. CDR3 in amino acids: CASSVAAGGNEKLFF. Written as DNA, the CDR3 is TGTGCCAGCAGCGTAGCCGCGGGGGGCAATGAAAAACTGTTTTTT.

The chain employs TRBV7-2 and TRBJ2-1; 11 positions match TRBD2. The V segment lost 5 bases and the J segment 4 bases; nucleotides outside the gene matches: 13. The length of the CDR3 is 18 residues. Germline V gene lookup returns CDR1 SGHTA and CDR2 FQGNSA. The CDR3 DNA follows: TGTGCCAGCAGCCGTAAGATTACTAGCGGGGGACTGTACAATGAGCAGTTCTTC. Protein product: CASSRKITSGGLYNEQFF.

V gene TRBV7-9 combines with J gene TRBJ1-3; D is unresolved. CDR3 length equals 16 residues. Germline CDR1 SEHNR, CDR2 FQNEAQ (reference sequence). The germline V and J ends were trimmed by 3 bases and 2 bases, with 14 bases remaining between them. The CDR3 nucleotides are TGTGCCAGCAGCTTTGGCTGGTCGTCGACTGGAAACACCATATATTTT. Protein: CASSFGWSSTGNTIYF. Full variable domain (missing parts from reference TRBV7-9 and TRBJ1-3): DTGVSQNPRHKITKRGQNVTFRCDPISEHNRLYWYRQTLGQGPEFLTYFQNEAQLEKSRLLSDRFSAERPKGSFSTLEIQRTEQGDSAMYLCASSFGWSSTGNTIYFGEGSWLTVV.

This chain joins TRBV14 and TRBJ2-5, with 14 bases aligning to TRBD2. This CDR3 contains 14 residues. Germline V gene lookup returns CDR1 SGHDN and CDR2 FVKESK. V shed 4 bases and J 7 bases; nucleotides not matched to a gene: 2. The CDR3 DNA follows: TGTGCCAGCAGCCGGACTAGCGGGGGGAGGACCCAGTACTTC. This translates into CASSRTSGGRTQYF.

The gene calls are TRBV27 and TRBJ2-1; 7 bases agree with TRBD1. Per the germline V gene, CDR1 is MNHEY and CDR2 is SMNVEV (reference sequence). This CDR3 comprises 15 residues. V was pared by 5 bases and J by 1 base, with 5 bases of the junction left unmatched. The chain's CDR3 is CASSRPGGSYNEQFF. The CDR3, as DNA: TGTGCCAGCAGTCGCCCAGGGGGATCCTACAATGAGCAGTTCTTC.

In this sample, this clone turned up a few times. V usage is TRBV9 and J usage is TRBJ1-4; 8 bases line up with TRBD1. Per the germline V gene, CDR1 is SGDLS and CDR2 is YYNGEE. J gave up 8 bases and V 3 bases, and 6 bases lay outside the gene matches. The CDR3 loop spans 14 amino acids. The CDR3 region has the DNA TGTGCCAGCAGCGGGTCGACAGGGGAGGAAAAACTGTTTTTT. Translated, it gives CASSGSTGEEKLFF.

This clone is a singleton in its sample. The chain couples TRBV7-9 to TRBJ1-4, with 11 nucleotides matching TRBD1. In germline, CDR1 is SEHNR, CDR2 FQNEAQ (reference sequence). CDR3 size: 18 residues. The V gene end was trimmed by 1 base and the J gene end by 3 bases; junction bases not matched to a gene: 7. This CDR3 is CASSLVGTGGMANEKLFF. In nucleotides, the CDR3 is TGTGCCAGCAGCTTAGTCGGGACAGGGGGTATGGCTAATGAAAAACTGTTTTTT.

A single count supports this clone. The chain is built from TRBV27 and TRBJ2-7; TRBD2 is a possible D gene (5 bases). This CDR3 contains 13 residues. V was trimmed by 6 bases and J by 4 bases, leaving 13 bases between them. Germline V gives CDR1 MNHEY, CDR2 SMNVEV (reference sequence). In DNA, the CDR3 is TGTGCCAGCAGCCTCCGGACGGGATACGAGCAGTACTTC. This gives the protein CASSLRTGYEQYF.

This clone was detected only a few times. The J gene is TRBJ2-7, the V gene TRBV4-1, with 15 bases aligning to TRBD2. V shed 1 base, J shed 4 bases, and the junction held 8 bases outside the gene matches. CDR3 length: 18 amino acids. Germline V CDR1 and CDR2: MGHRA, YSYEKL. CDR3 protein: CASSQAWTSGGVTYEQYF. DNA of the CDR3: TGCGCCAGCAGCCAAGCTTGGACTAGCGGGGGGGTAACGTACGAGCAGTACTTC.

The chain carries TRBV6-5 and TRBJ1-1; TRBD1 aligns across 7 bases. Germline CDR1 and CDR2: MNHEY and SVGAGI. V dropped 0 bases and J dropped 5; count of bases not matched to a gene: 9. The CDR3 sequence is 16 residues long. Written as DNA, the CDR3 is TGTGCCAGCAGTTACTCAGAGACAGGGAAAGGAACTGAAGCTTTCTTT. Residues: CASSYSETGKGTEAFF.

This clone was found a few times. The chain joins TRBV10-3 to TRBJ1-2; 7 nucleotides align to TRBD1. The trim removed 6 bases at V and 4 bases at J, leaving 5 bases unmatched. The CDR3 consists of 13 residues. Germline lookup yields CDR1 ENHRY and CDR2 SYGVKD. The CDR3 spells CAISTGTAYGYTF. The CDR3 DNA is TGTGCCATCAGCACCGGGACAGCCTATGGCTACACCTTC.

The rearrangement uses TRBV5-3 and TRBJ2-1, with 8 bases fitting TRBD2. TRBV5-3 falls under the ORF class, with uncertain function. The junction had 12 bases not matched to a gene; V was cut back by 6 bases and J by 1 base. This CDR3 contains 17 residues. CDR3 loop: CARTTAGASRSYNEQFF. As DNA, the CDR3 is TGTGCCAGAACCACAGCGGGGGCGTCCCGATCCTACAATGAGCAGTTCTTC.

This clone was found once. Germline is not matched at one junction end, which may reflect a read error. The gene calls are TRBV7-7 and TRBJ2-5; TRBD1 might be the D (6 bases). The CDR3 spans 17 residues. CDR1 and CDR2 (germline): SSHAT, FNYEAQ (reference sequence). The CDR3 nucleotides read TGTGCTAGCAGCTTAAATCTGGGCAGGGGTGGAAAAGAGACCCAGTACTTC. Amino acids: CASSLNLGRGGKETQYF.

The rearrangement links TRBV5-1 to TRBJ2-2; 9 positions agree with TRBD1. Germline V gene lookup returns CDR1 SGHRS and CDR2 YFSETQ. Trimming removed 0 bases from V and 4 bases from J; junction bases left unmatched: 7. The CDR3 length is 17 residues. The CDR3 protein is CASSLGGGTGTTGELFF. For the CDR3, the DNA is TGCGCCAGCAGCTTGGGAGGCGGGACAGGGACCACCGGGGAGCTGTTTTTT. Full variable domain (remainder filled in from reference TRBV5-1 and TRBJ2-2): KAGVTQTPRYLIKTRGQQVTLSCSPISGHRSVSWYQQTPGQGLQFLFEYFSETQRNKGNFPGRFSGRQFSNSRSEMNVSTLELGDSALYLCASSLGGGTGTTGELFFGEGSRLTVL.

The chain recombines TRBV7-9 with TRBJ2-1, with D tentatively TRBD1 (5 bases). The CDR3 runs to 16 residues. Trimming left V 5 bases short and J 3 bases short, with 17 bases between. Germline V gives CDR1 SEHNR, CDR2 FQNEAQ (reference sequence). This CDR3 is CASSLPGGQHYNEQFF. The CDR3 DNA is TGTGCCAGCAGCCTCCCCGGCGGACAACACTACAATGAGCAGTTCTTC.

This clone was detected only a few times. The V gene is TRBV11-2, the J gene TRBJ2-7, with D perhaps matching TRBD2 (5 bases). The V and J ends lost 5 bases and 2 bases respectively, with 13 bases between them. This CDR3 spans 14 amino acids. Germline assignment: CDR1 SGHAT and CDR2 FQNNGV. CDR3 loop: CASSPLWETYEQYF. The CDR3 bases are TGTGCCAGCAGCCCACTTTGGGAGACCTACGAGCAGTACTTC.

The chain links TRBV5-6 to TRBJ2-2; 9 nucleotides agree with TRBD1. CDR3 length: 15 amino acids. The germline V gene has CDR1 SGHDT and CDR2 YYEEEE. The J segment lost 4 bases and the V segment lost 4 bases, leaving 5 bases of the junction unmatched. Here the CDR3 reads CASSRGQGRTGELFF. In nucleotides, the CDR3 is TGTGCCAGCAGCCGAGGACAGGGGCGCACCGGGGAGCTGTTTTTT.

The J gene is TRBJ2-1, the V gene TRBV7-3, with 7 bases aligning to TRBD1. The germline V gene has CDR1 SGHTA and CDR2 FQGTGA. The ends lost 0 bases at V and 6 bases at J; junction bases unmatched: 2. This CDR3 region has 14 residues. The CDR3 DNA reads TGTGCCAGCAGCTTAACGGCAGGGGGCAATGAGCAGTTCTTC. Translating it yields CASSLTAGGNEQFF. Filled out from reference TRBV7-3 and TRBJ2-1, the complete variable domain reads GAGVSQTPSNKVTEKGKYVELRCDPISGHTALYWYRQSLGQGPEFLIYFQGTGAADDSGLPNDRFFAVRPEGSVSTLKIQRTERGDSAVYLCASSLTAGGNEQFFGPGTRLTVL.

The V and J genes are TRBV9 and TRBJ2-2, with D uncertain. Between the trimmed V and J ends, which lost 4 bases and 1 base, there was a span of 11 bases. The CDR3 spans 15 residues. Looked up from germline, CDR1 is SGDLS and CDR2 is YYNGEE. The CDR3 sequence is CASSTTAGNTGELFF. The CDR3 coding sequence is TGTGCCAGCAGCACCACGGCAGGGAACACCGGGGAGCTGTTTTTT.

The chain carries TRBV10-3 and TRBJ2-6, with TRBD1 matching over 8 bases. Germline V CDR1 and CDR2: ENHRY, SYGVKD. J gave up 7 bases and V 6 bases, and 5 bases lay outside the gene matches. The CDR3 loop spans 14 amino acids. In DNA form, the CDR3 reads TGTGCCATCAGCGACAGGGGAAGAGCCAACGTCCTGACTTTC. This encodes CAISDRGRANVLTF.

The chain has TRBV7-6 and TRBJ2-2; TRBD2 is a possible D gene (7 bases). From germline, CDR1 is SGHVS and CDR2 FNYEAQ. V was shortened by 5 bases and J by 5 bases, with 15 bases between the two germline ends. CDR3 length: 15 residues. CDR3 residues: CASSPRGGLTGELFF. The CDR3 DNA sequence: TGTGCCAGCAGCCCTAGGGGGGGCTTAACCGGGGAGCTGTTTTTT.

V usage is TRBV7-2 and J usage is TRBJ2-1; 16 bases map to TRBD2. V was pared by 2 bases and J by 9 bases, with 4 bases of the junction left unmatched. CDR3 length: 16 residues. Germline V lookup: CDR1 SGHTA, CDR2 FQGNSA. The CDR3 bases are TGTGCCAGCAGCTTAAAAGGGACTAGCGGGGGGGCTGAGCAGTTCTTC. Its protein product is CASSLKGTSGGAEQFF.

The chain recombines TRBV7-2 with TRBJ1-1; D is possibly TRBD1 (5 bases). CDR3 length: 13 residues. The ends were cut back, 5 bases at V and 5 bases at J, with 12 bases in the middle. Germline assignment: CDR1 SGHTA and CDR2 FQGNSA. The CDR3: CASSDRQQTEAFF. CDR3 in DNA: TGTGCCAGCAGCGATCGACAGCAGACTGAAGCTTTCTTT.